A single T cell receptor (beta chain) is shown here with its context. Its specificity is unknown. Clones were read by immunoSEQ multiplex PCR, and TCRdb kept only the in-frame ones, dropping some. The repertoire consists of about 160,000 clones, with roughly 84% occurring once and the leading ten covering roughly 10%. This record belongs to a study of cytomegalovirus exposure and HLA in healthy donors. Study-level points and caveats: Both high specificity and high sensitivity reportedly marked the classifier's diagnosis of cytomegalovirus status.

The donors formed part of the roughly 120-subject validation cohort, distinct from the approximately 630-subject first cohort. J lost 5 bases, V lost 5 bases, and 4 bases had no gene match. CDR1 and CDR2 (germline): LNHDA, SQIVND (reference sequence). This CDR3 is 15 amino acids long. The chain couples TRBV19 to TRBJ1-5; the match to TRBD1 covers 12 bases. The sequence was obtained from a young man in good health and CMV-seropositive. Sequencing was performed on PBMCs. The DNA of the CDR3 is TGTGCCAGTAGTGACCGGGACAGGGGGCATCAGCCCCAGCATTTT. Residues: CASSDRDRGHQPQHF. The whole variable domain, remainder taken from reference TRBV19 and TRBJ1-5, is DGGITQSPKYLFRKEGQNVTLSCEQNLNHDAMYWYRQDPGQGLRLIYYSQIVNDFQKGDIAEGYSVSREKKESFPLTVTSAQKNPTAFYLCASSDRDRGHQPQHFGDGTRLSIL.